The 23 T cell receptor beta chains below all came from one sample that was sequenced in a study of blood T cell repertoires in COVID-19. Here immunoSEQ multiplex PCR was the method, and the copy in TCRdb shows in-frame clones only, minus some. This sample has hundreds of thousands of clones, with approximately 86% found just once. Input material: peripheral blood. Source of these receptors: an older man with acute or convalescent COVID-19.

The V gene is TRBV6-2 or TRBV6-3, the J gene TRBJ2-1; no reliable D call. The germline CDR1 and CDR2 sequences are MNHEY and SVGEGT. The germline V and J ends were trimmed by 2 bases and 10 bases, with 9 bases remaining between them. The CDR3 is made up of 12 amino acids. DNA of the CDR3: TGTGCCAGCAGTTACCCTCTAGACGAGCAGTTCTTC. It yields the protein CASSYPLDEQFF.

The V and J genes are TRBV4-3 and TRBJ2-7; 10 bases agree with TRBD2. CDR1 LGHNA and CDR2 YSLEER come from the germline V gene. Trimming removed 0 bases from V and 2 bases from J; junction bases left unmatched: 4. There are 16 residues in the CDR3. The CDR3 DNA is TGCGCCAGCAGCCAAGATGGCAGCGGGAGGGCCTACGAGCAGTACTTC. The encoded protein is CASSQDGSGRAYEQYF.

This chain connects TRBV3-1 (or the pseudogene TRBV3-2) to TRBJ2-2; D gene uncertain. Germline V gene sequence: CDR1 LGHDT, CDR2 YNNKEL (reference sequence). Trimming took 4 bases from V and 7 from J, leaving 7 bases between them. The CDR3 is 12 amino acids. CDR3 bases: TGTGCCAGCAGCCCCCGAGGCGGGGAGCTGTTTTTT. Protein sequence: CASSPRGGELFF.

This clone was observed a single time. J is TRBJ2-3 and V is TRBV7-2, with D perhaps matching TRBD2 (5 bases). This CDR3 is built from 15 residues. The germline V and J ends were trimmed by 1 base and 1 base, with 9 bases remaining between them. CDR1 is SGHTA, CDR2 FQGNSA, per germline. The chain's CDR3 is CASSLDWGGTDTQYF. In DNA, the CDR3 is TGTGCCAGCAGCTTAGATTGGGGAGGCACAGATACGCAGTATTTT.

The J gene is TRBJ2-7, the V gene TRBV6-5; D gene uncertain. Germline V gene sequence: CDR1 MNHEY, CDR2 SVGAGI. This CDR3 is 16 amino acids long. Trimming took off 0 bases at V and 3 bases at J, with 15 bases between the two ends. CDR3 region: CASSYSNWRRNYEQYF. CDR3 nucleotide sequence: TGTGCCAGCAGTTACTCGAATTGGCGGAGAAACTACGAGCAGTACTTC.

The chain couples TRBV19 to TRBJ2-3; 9 bases are shared with TRBD2. In germline, CDR1 is LNHDA, CDR2 SQIVND (reference sequence). Losses at the gene ends were 8 bases for V and 4 bases for J; bases not matched to a gene: 4. The CDR3 covers 13 residues. The CDR3 region has the DNA TGTGCCAGTGGGACTAGCAGAGCAGATACGCAGTATTTT. Protein sequence: CASGTSRADTQYF.

Points on this clone: Within the sample, other DNA sequences also encode this same CDR3. The V and J genes are TRBV11-1 and TRBJ1-5; 10 nucleotides line up with TRBD1. Germline trimming cut 9 bases from V and 3 bases from J; bases unmatched to any gene: 11. CDR1 SGHAT and CDR2 FQDESV come from the germline V gene (reference sequence). The CDR3 is 16 residues long. The chain's CDR3 is CARGQGQGYHNQPQHF. CDR3 coding DNA: TGTGCCAGGGGACAGGGGCAGGGCTACCACAATCAGCCCCAGCATTTT.

The chain employs TRBV24-1 and TRBJ2-5; 8 bases agree with TRBD1. Germline V gene data show CDR1 as KGHDR and CDR2 as SFDVKD. The CDR3 runs to 15 residues. With 2 bases clipped from V and 2 bases from J, the junction kept 3 bases outside the gene matches. Here the CDR3 DNA reads TGTGCCACCAGTGATTCTACAGGGGGGCAAGAGACCCAGTACTTC. Protein product: CATSDSTGGQETQYF.

CDR3 in amino acids: CASSFVGQGLYEQYF. DNA for the CDR3: TGTGCCAGCAGTTTCGTGGGACAGGGTCTTTACGAGCAGTACTTC. This rearrangement joins TRBV28 to TRBJ2-7; 9 positions agree with TRBD1. Unmatched junction bases numbered 7, after V lost 3 bases and J lost 4 bases. The CDR3 length is 15 residues. Germline values: CDR1 MDHEN, CDR2 SYDVKM. The whole variable domain, filled in from reference TRBV28 and TRBJ2-7, reads DVKVTQSSRYLVKRTGEKVFLECVQDMDHENMFWYRQDPGLGLRLIYFSYDVKMKEKGDIPEGYSVSREKKERFSLILESASTNQTSMYLCASSFVGQGLYEQYFGPGTRLTVT.

This chain links TRBV2 with TRBJ1-1, with D possibly being TRBD1 (5 bases). The germline V and J ends were trimmed by 8 bases and 1 base, with 8 bases remaining between them. The CDR3 spans 12 residues. Germline V lookup: CDR1 SNHLY, CDR2 FYNNEI. The DNA of the CDR3 is TGTGCCAGCCCGGACACGAACACTGAAGCTTTCTTT. Protein: CASPDTNTEAFF.

V and J are TRBV6-5 and TRBJ1-6; tentatively, D is TRBD1 (5 bases). V lost 0 bases, J lost 9 bases, and 9 bases lay in between. The CDR3 runs to 14 residues. Germline values: CDR1 MNHEY, CDR2 SVGAGI. This CDR3 reads CASSYSRTTSPLHF. CDR3 DNA sequence: TGTGCCAGCAGTTACTCGAGGACAACTTCACCCCTCCACTTT.

The V gene is TRBV28, the J gene TRBJ1-1, with 7 bases aligning to TRBD1. Per germline, CDR1 MDHEN and CDR2 SYDVKM. This CDR3 is built from 11 residues. Germline trimming cut 7 bases from V and 11 bases from J; bases unmatched to any gene: 7. The CDR3 loop is CASNHRGRAFF. DNA for the CDR3: TGTGCCAGCAACCATAGGGGGCGTGCTTTCTTT.

J is TRBJ1-1 and V is TRBV7-7; D perhaps matches TRBD1 (6 bases). The CDR3 totals 13 residues. From germline, CDR1 is SSHAT and CDR2 FNYEAQ (reference sequence). Trimming left V 4 bases short and J 5 bases short, with 11 bases between. The CDR3, as DNA: TGTGCCAGCAGCTATACACAGGGAACTGAAGCTTTCTTT. It codes for CASSYTQGTEAFF.

The V and J genes are TRBV6-2 or TRBV6-3 and TRBJ1-1; D gene ambiguous. This CDR3 is built from 15 residues. The germline CDR1 and CDR2 sequences are MNHEY and SVGEGT. Deletions cut 4 bases from V and 5 bases from J, with 17 bases between. This CDR3 is CASSSLGRVGTEAFF. The CDR3 DNA reads as TGTGCCAGCAGTTCCCTTGGGCGCGTTGGAACTGAAGCTTTCTTT.

This clone has just one count. The chain uses TRBV20-1 and TRBJ1-2, with D unresolved. This CDR3 comprises 11 residues. CDR1 DFQATT and CDR2 SNEGSKA come from the germline V gene (reference sequence). Trimming took 4 bases from V and 7 from J, leaving 10 bases between them. The CDR3 protein is CSAIVPLGYTF. The CDR3 DNA follows: TGCAGTGCTATTGTCCCCCTTGGCTACACCTTC.

The chain has TRBV11-2 and TRBJ1-2, with TRBD1 as a possible D gene (5 bases). CDR3 length equals 13 residues. Trimming took off 5 bases at V and 2 bases at J, with 9 bases between the two ends. Germline V gene lookup returns CDR1 SGHAT and CDR2 FQNNGV. CDR3 protein: CASSLRQNYGYTF. The CDR3, as DNA: TGTGCCAGCAGCCTACGACAGAACTATGGCTACACCTTC.

The chain couples TRBV14 to TRBJ1-6, with D unresolved. The ends were cut back, 1 base at V and 6 bases at J, with 19 bases in the middle. The CDR3 length is 18 residues. The germline gives CDR1 SGHDN, CDR2 FVKESK. This CDR3 is CASSQGTSGPLPNSPLHF. The DNA for the CDR3 is TGTGCCAGCAGCCAAGGGACTTCCGGGCCCTTGCCTAATTCACCCCTCCACTTT.

This chain joins TRBV19 and TRBJ2-2; 11 nucleotides line up with TRBD2. The V segment lost 5 bases and the J segment 5 bases; nucleotides outside the gene matches: 7. There are 16 residues in the CDR3. The V gene's germline CDR1 is LNHDA and CDR2 SQIVND (reference sequence). CDR3 sequence (DNA): TGTGCCAGTAGTTACACTAGCGGGAGTGGTACCGGGGAGCTGTTTTTT. This codes for CASSYTSGSGTGELFF.

The table lists this clone with a count of one. The genes are TRBV3-1 (or the pseudogene TRBV3-2) and TRBJ2-3; D remains ambiguous. CDR1 and CDR2 (germline): LGHDT, YNNKEL (reference sequence). The ends were cut back, 1 base at V and 4 bases at J, with 6 bases in the middle. This CDR3 is 13 amino acids long. The CDR3 is CASSQVFSDTQYF. CDR3 DNA: TGTGCCAGCAGCCAAGTCTTCTCAGATACGCAGTATTTT.

This chain uses TRBV19 with TRBJ2-7; no reliable D call. Germline V gene sequence: CDR1 LNHDA, CDR2 SQIVND (reference sequence). V shed 3 bases and J shed 1 base, with 13 bases lying between them. The CDR3 is 15 amino acids. This chain's CDR3 is CASSISFGGSYEQYF. In DNA, the CDR3 is TGTGCCAGTAGTATTAGTTTCGGCGGTTCCTACGAGCAGTACTTC.

The rearrangement joins TRBV27 to TRBJ1-2; 7 positions match TRBD1. The ends lost 1 base at V and 1 base at J; junction bases unmatched: 0. CDR1 is MNHEY and CDR2 is SMNVEV in the germline V gene (reference sequence). The CDR3 covers 14 residues. The CDR3 protein is CASSLYRGNYGYTF. CDR3 coding DNA: TGTGCCAGCAGTTTATACAGGGGTAACTATGGCTACACCTTC.

The rearrangement joins TRBV6-4 to TRBJ2-3; TRBD2 matches 8 bases. The CDR3 contains 15 residues. Per the germline V gene, CDR1 is MRHNA and CDR2 is SNTAGT. J gave up 2 bases and V 3 bases, and 4 bases lay outside the gene matches. The CDR3 reads CASSEDGGATDTQYF. The CDR3 coding sequence is TGTGCCAGCAGTGAAGACGGGGGGGCCACAGATACGCAGTATTTT.

The chain has TRBV5-1 and TRBJ1-2; the match to TRBD1 covers 8 bases. CDR3 length: 14 amino acids. Germline lookup yields CDR1 SGHRS and CDR2 YFSETQ. Trimming removed 3 bases from V and 8 bases from J; junction bases left unmatched: 9. For the CDR3, the DNA is TGCGCCAGCAGCTCAGGACAGGGCGGGGTCGGCTACACCTTC. Translated, it gives CASSSGQGGVGYTF.